Described below is a single T cell receptor (beta chain) sequence and its context. V lost 6 bases and J 1 base, leaving 9 bases between the germline ends. CDR3 length: 13 amino acids. Germline lookup yields CDR1 MNHEY and CDR2 SVGAGI. The sample comes from a study of blood T cell repertoires in COVID-19. About the research overall: Acute and convalescent COVID-19 specimens originated in the United States, Italy and Spain. In each case, the material was cDNA or gDNA derived from T cells, B-cell-depleted T cells, or PBMCs.

Source study methods: How many nucleated cells were present was estimated from reference gene primer amplification. Sequencing used immunoSEQ multiplex PCR; TCRdb keeps in-frame clones, though not all of them. The V and J calls and the clone size are those of that table, but D and trimming were determined from the DNA. The table records approximately 140,000 clones, just under 90% of them present only once. The material sequenced was peripheral blood. The TCR sequence derives from a woman between 35 and 50 years old with acute or convalescent COVID-19. This chain joins TRBV6-5 and TRBJ1-2; TRBD1 might be the D (6 bases). CDR3 region: CASRMDSNYGYTF. As DNA, the CDR3 is TGTGCCAGCAGAATGGACAGTAACTATGGCTACACCTTC.